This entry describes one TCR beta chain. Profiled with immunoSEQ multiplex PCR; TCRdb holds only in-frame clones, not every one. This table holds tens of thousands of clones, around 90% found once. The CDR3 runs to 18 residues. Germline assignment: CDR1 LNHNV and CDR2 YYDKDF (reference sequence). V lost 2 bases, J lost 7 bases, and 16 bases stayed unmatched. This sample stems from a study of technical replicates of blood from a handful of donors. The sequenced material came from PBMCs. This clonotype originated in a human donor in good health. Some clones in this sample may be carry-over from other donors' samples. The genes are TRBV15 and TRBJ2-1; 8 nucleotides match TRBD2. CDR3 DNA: TGTGCCACCAGCAGATTACCGAGATTCGGGGGGGCCTGGAATGAGCAGTTCTTC. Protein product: CATSRLPRFGGAWNEQFF.